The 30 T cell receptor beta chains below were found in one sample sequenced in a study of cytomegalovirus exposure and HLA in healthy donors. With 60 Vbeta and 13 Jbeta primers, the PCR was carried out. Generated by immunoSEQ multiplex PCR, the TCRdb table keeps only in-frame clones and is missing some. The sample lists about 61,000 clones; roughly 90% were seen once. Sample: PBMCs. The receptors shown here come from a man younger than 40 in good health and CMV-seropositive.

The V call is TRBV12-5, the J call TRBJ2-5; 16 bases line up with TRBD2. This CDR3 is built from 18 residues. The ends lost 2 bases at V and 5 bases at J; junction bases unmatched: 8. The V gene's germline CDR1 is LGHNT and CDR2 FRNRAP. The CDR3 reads CASGLLGLAGGLVETQYF. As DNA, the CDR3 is TGTGCTAGTGGTTTGCTGGGACTAGCGGGAGGGTTAGTCGAGACCCAGTACTTC.

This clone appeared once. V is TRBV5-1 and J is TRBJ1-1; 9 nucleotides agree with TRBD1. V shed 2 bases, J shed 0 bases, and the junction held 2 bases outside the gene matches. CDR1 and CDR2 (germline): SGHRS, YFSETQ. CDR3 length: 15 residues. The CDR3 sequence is CASSLGQGMNTEAFF. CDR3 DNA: TGCGCCAGCAGCTTAGGACAGGGGATGAACACTGAAGCTTTCTTT.

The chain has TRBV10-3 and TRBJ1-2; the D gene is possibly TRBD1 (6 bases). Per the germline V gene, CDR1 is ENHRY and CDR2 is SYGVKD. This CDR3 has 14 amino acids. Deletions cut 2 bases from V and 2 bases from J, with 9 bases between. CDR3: CAISEPTGNYGYTF. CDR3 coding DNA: TGTGCCATCAGTGAGCCGACAGGCAACTATGGCTACACCTTC.

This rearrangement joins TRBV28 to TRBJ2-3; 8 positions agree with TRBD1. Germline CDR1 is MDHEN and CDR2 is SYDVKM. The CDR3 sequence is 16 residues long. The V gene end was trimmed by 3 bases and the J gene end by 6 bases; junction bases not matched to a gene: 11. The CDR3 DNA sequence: TGTGCCAGCAGTTTCACAGGGGGTGGGCGGTTGGATACGCAGTATTTT. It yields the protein CASSFTGGGRLDTQYF.

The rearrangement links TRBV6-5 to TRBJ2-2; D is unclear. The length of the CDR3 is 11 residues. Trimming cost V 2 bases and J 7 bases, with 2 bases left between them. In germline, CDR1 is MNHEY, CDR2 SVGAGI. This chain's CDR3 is CASSYLGELFF. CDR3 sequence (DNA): TGTGCCAGCAGTTACCTCGGGGAGCTGTTTTTT.

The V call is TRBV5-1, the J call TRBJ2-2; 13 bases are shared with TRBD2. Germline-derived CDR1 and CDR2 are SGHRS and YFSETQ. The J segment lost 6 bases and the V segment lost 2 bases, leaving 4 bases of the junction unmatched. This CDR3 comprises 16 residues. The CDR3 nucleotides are TGCGCCAGCAGCTTAAGGACTAGCGGGAGTTCCGGGGAGCTGTTTTTT. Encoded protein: CASSLRTSGSSGELFF. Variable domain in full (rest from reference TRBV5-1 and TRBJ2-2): KAGVTQTPRYLIKTRGQQVTLSCSPISGHRSVSWYQQTPGQGLQFLFEYFSETQRNKGNFPGRFSGRQFSNSRSEMNVSTLELGDSALYLCASSLRTSGSSGELFFGEGSRLTVL.

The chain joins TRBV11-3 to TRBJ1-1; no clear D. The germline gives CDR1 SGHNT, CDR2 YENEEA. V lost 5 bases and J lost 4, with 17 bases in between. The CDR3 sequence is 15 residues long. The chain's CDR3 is CASSPFSVVVTEAFF. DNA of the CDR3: TGTGCCAGCAGCCCTTTCTCCGTCGTTGTCACTGAAGCTTTCTTT.

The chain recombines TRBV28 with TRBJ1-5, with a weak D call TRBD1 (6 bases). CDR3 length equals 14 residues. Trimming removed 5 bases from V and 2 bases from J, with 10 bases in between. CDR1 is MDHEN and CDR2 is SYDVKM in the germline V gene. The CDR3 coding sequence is TGTGCCAGCAGTCTGACAGGACGCAATCAGCCCCAGCATTTT. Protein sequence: CASSLTGRNQPQHF.

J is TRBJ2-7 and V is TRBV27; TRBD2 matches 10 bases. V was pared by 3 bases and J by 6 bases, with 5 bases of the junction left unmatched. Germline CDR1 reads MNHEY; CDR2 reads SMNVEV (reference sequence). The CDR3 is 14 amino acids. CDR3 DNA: TGTGCCAGCAGTTTCCGAGCGGGAGGGGGCGAGCAGTACTTC. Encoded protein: CASSFRAGGGEQYF.

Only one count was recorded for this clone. CDR3 nucleotides: TGTGCCAGCAGCCCGGGACTGAGCACAGATACGCAGTATTTT. Amino acid sequence: CASSPGLSTDTQYF. The chain carries TRBV7-3 and TRBJ2-3, with TRBD2 as a possible D gene (6 bases). CDR1 and CDR2 from the germline V gene are SGHTA and FQGTGA. V was clipped by 5 bases and J by 0 bases, with 9 bases between them. The CDR3 consists of 14 residues.

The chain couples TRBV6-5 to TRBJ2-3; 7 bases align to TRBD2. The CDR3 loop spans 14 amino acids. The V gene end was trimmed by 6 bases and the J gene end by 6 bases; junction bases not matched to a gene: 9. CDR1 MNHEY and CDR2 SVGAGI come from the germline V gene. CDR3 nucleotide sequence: TGTGCCAGCAGCCTGGGACTACCCCGGGATACGCAGTATTTT. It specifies CASSLGLPRDTQYF.

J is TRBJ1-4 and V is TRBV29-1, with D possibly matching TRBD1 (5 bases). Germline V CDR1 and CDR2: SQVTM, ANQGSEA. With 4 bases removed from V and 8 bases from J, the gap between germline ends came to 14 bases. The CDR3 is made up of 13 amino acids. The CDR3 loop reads CSVVAPGPEKLFF. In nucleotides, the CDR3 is TGCAGCGTTGTAGCCCCAGGGCCAGAAAAACTGTTTTTT.

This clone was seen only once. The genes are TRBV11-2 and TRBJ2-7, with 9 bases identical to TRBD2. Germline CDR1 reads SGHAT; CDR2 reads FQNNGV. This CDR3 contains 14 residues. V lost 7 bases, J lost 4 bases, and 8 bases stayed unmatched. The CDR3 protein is CASTLSGSSYEQYF. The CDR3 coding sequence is TGTGCCAGCACCCTTAGCGGGAGTTCTTACGAGCAGTACTTC.

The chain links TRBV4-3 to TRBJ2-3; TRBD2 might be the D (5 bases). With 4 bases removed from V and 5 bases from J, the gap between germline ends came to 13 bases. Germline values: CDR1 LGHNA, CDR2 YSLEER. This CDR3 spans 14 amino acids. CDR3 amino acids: CASSRNSGIDTQYF. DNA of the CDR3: TGCGCCAGCAGCCGGAACAGCGGAATAGATACGCAGTATTTT.

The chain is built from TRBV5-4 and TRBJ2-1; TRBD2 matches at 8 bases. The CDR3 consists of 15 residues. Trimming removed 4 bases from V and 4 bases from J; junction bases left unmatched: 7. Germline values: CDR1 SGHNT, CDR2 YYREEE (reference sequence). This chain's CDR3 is CASSKRGGEYNEQFF. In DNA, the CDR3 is TGTGCCAGCAGCAAACGGGGGGGGGAATACAATGAGCAGTTCTTC.

CDR3 sequence reads: CASTSGGPTQYF. CDR3 coding DNA: TGTGCCAGCACCTCTGGGGGCCCAACCCAGTACTTC. The chain uses TRBV7-9 and TRBJ2-5, with a possible D match to TRBD1 (6 bases). Germline V gene sequence: CDR1 SEHNR, CDR2 FQNEAQ (reference sequence). The CDR3 totals 12 residues. With 7 bases removed from V and 8 bases from J, the gap between germline ends came to 14 bases.

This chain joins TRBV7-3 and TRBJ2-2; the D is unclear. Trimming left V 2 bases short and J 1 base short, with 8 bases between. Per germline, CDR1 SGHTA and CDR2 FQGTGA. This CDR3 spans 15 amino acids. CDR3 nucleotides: TGTGCCAGCAGCTTAGTGGCAGTGAACACCGGGGAGCTGTTTTTT. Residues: CASSLVAVNTGELFF.

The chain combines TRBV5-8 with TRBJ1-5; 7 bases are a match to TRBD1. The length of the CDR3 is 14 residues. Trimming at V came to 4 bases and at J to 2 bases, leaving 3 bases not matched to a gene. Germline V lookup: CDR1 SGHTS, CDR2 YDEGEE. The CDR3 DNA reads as TGTGCCAGCAGCAAGGGGGCACGCAATCAGCCCCAGCATTTT. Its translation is CASSKGARNQPQHF.

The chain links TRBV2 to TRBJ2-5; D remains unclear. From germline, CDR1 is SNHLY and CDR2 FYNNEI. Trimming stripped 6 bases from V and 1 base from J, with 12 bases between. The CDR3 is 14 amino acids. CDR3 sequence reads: CASRVRAFQETQYF. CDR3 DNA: TGTGCCAGCAGGGTACGAGCGTTCCAAGAGACCCAGTACTTC.

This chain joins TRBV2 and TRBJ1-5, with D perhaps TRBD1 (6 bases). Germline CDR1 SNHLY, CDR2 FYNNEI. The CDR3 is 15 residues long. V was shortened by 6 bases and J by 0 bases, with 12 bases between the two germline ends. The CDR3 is CASRPGQTSNQPQHF. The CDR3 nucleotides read TGTGCCAGCAGACCCGGACAGACTAGCAATCAGCCCCAGCATTTT.

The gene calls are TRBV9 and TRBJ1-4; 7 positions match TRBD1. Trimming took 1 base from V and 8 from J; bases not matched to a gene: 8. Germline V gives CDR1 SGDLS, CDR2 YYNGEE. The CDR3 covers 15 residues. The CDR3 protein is CASSVRTGRGEKLFF. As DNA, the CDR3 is TGTGCCAGCAGCGTACGGACAGGCCGGGGAGAAAAACTGTTTTTT.

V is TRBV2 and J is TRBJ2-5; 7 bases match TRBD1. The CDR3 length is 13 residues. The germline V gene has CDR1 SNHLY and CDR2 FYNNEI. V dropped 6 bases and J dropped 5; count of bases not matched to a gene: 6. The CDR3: CASSADRAETQYF. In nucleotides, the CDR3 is TGTGCCAGCAGCGCTGACAGGGCGGAGACCCAGTACTTC.

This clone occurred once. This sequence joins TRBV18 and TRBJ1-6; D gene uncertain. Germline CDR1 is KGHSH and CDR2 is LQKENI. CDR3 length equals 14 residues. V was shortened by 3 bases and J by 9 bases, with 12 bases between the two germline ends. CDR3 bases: TGTGCCAGCTCACCCTCGGGAGGGTTTTCACCCCTCCACTTT. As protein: CASSPSGGFSPLHF.

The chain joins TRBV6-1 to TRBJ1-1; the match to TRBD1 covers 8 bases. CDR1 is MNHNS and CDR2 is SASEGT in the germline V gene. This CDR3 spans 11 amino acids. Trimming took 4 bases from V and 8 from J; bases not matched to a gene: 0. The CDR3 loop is CASSAGGEAFF. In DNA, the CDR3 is TGTGCCAGCAGTGCAGGGGGCGAAGCTTTCTTT.

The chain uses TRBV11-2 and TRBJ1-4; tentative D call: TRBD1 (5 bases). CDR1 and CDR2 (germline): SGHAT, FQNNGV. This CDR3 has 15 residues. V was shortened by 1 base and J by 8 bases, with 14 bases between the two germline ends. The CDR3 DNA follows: TGTGCCAGCAGCTTAGCCGTCAGGGAAGCAGAAAAACTGTTTTTT. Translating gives CASSLAVREAEKLFF.

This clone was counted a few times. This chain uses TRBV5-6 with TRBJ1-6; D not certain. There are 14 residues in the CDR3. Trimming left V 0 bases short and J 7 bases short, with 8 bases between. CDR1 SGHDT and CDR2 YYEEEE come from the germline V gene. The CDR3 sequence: CASSLAQKNSPLHF. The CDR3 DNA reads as TGTGCCAGCAGCTTGGCACAGAAGAATTCACCCCTCCACTTT.

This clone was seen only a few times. CDR3 region: CASSPKEGGSQETQYF. The CDR3 DNA reads TGTGCCAGCAGTCCCAAGGAGGGGGGGAGTCAAGAGACCCAGTACTTC. The chain employs TRBV25-1 and TRBJ2-5, with D maybe TRBD2 (7 bases). The CDR3 runs 16 residues. V was pared by 5 bases and J by 2 bases, with 18 bases between. CDR1 and CDR2 from the germline V gene are MGHDK and SYGVNS.

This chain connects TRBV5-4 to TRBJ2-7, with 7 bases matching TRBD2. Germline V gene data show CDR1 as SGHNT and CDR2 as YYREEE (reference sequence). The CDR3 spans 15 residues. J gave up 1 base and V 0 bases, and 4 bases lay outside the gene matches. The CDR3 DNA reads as TGTGCCAGCAGCTTGGGGACTAGGGGATCCTACGAGCAGTACTTC. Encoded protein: CASSLGTRGSYEQYF.

CDR3 residues: CASSVARESHTEAFF. The CDR3 DNA follows: TGTGCCAGCAGTGTTGCCCGCGAATCCCACACTGAAGCTTTCTTT. The chain uses TRBV2 and TRBJ1-1, with no clear D. This CDR3 contains 15 residues. Germline CDR1 is SNHLY and CDR2 is FYNNEI. V was pared by 4 bases and J by 3 bases, with 15 bases between.

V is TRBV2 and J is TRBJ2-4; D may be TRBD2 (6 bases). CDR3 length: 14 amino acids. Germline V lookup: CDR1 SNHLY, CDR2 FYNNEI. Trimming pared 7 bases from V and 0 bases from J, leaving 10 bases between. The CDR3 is CASIGGLAKNIQYF. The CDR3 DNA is TGTGCCAGCATCGGGGGACTAGCCAAAAACATTCAGTACTTC.